These T cell receptor beta chains were read from a single sample in a study of control samples from healthy donors and cancer patients. Generated by immunoSEQ multiplex PCR, the TCRdb table keeps only in-frame clones and is missing some. This sample has 100,000 to 150,000 clones, with around 92% found just once. The sequencing input was PBMCs. The origin of the receptors is a man between 45 and 60 years old with head and neck cancer. CDR3s include the opening cysteine and the closing phenylalanine or tryptophan. Fields, in order: J gene, clone size, V gene, D gene, CDR3 DNA, CDR3 protein. A D gene is named only where the DNA matches it firmly. A clone size is listed for some rows: how often the clone was seen (once, few, many), or a class if it is expanded.

j_gene: TRBJ1-5
abundance: few
v_gene: TRBV7-2
d_gene: -
CDR3nt: TGTGCCAGCAGCTTCGATAATCAGCCCCAGCATTTT
CDR3aa: CASSFDNQPQHF

j_gene: TRBJ2-1
abundance: -
v_gene: TRBV7-9
d_gene: TRBD2
CDR3nt: TGTGCCAGCAGGGGGGAGGGACACAATGAGCAGTTCTTC
CDR3aa: CASRGEGHNEQFF

j_gene: TRBJ1-2
abundance: -
v_gene: TRBV7-2
d_gene: TRBD1
CDR3nt: TGTGCCAGCAGCTCCCCCGGGACAGGGGACCACTATGGCTACACCTTC
CDR3aa: CASSSPGTGDHYGYTF

j_gene: TRBJ1-2
abundance: -
v_gene: TRBV7-2
d_gene: -
CDR3nt: TGTGCCAGCAGCTTAGGTCAGGCTGGCTATGGCTACACCTTC
CDR3aa: CASSLGQAGYGYTF

j_gene: TRBJ1-2
abundance: -
v_gene: TRBV13
d_gene: TRBD1
CDR3nt: TGTGCCAGCAGCTTAGGGGACAGGGTTTATGGCTACACCTTC
CDR3aa: CASSLGDRVYGYTF

j_gene: TRBJ2-1
abundance: -
v_gene: TRBV5-4
d_gene: TRBD1
CDR3nt: TGTGCCAGCAGCCTGGGACAGTTATCTTACAATGAGCAGTTCTTC
CDR3aa: CASSLGQLSYNEQFF

j_gene: TRBJ2-3
abundance: -
v_gene: TRBV4-2
d_gene: TRBD2
CDR3nt: TGTGCCAGCAGCCAAGATCGGGCCAGCGGGAAGCAGTATTTT
CDR3aa: CASSQDRASGKQYF

j_gene: TRBJ2-3
abundance: -
v_gene: TRBV2
d_gene: -
CDR3nt: TGTGCCAGCAGGTTGGTGGGGGGCACAGATACGCAGTATTTT
CDR3aa: CASRLVGGTDTQYF

j_gene: TRBJ2-7
abundance: -
v_gene: TRBV11-2
d_gene: -
CDR3nt: TGTGCCAGCAGCCCACAGACCGGGACGGGCTACGAGCAGTACTTC
CDR3aa: CASSPQTGTGYEQYF

j_gene: TRBJ2-1
abundance: once
v_gene: TRBV2
d_gene: TRBD2
CDR3nt: TGTGCCAGCACCCTGGGACTAGCGGGCGTAACGAGCTCCTACAATGAGCAGTTCTTC
CDR3aa: CASTLGLAGVTSSYNEQFF

j_gene: TRBJ2-7
abundance: -
v_gene: TRBV7-2
d_gene: TRBD1
CDR3nt: TGTGCCAGCAGCCCACAGGGGAATGGCTACGAGCAGTACTTC
CDR3aa: CASSPQGNGYEQYF

j_gene: TRBJ1-1
abundance: -
v_gene: TRBV18
d_gene: -
CDR3nt: TGTGCCAGCTCACCGGGACCTAACACTGAAGCTTTCTTT
CDR3aa: CASSPGPNTEAFF

j_gene: TRBJ2-1
abundance: once
v_gene: TRBV6-1
d_gene: -
CDR3nt: TGTGCCAGCAGTGAAATCGGTTACCGCTACAATGAGCAGTTCTTC
CDR3aa: CASSEIGYRYNEQFF

j_gene: TRBJ2-7
abundance: -
v_gene: TRBV6-9
d_gene: -
CDR3nt: TGTGCCAGCAGTTCCCCCCTGTTTAAACTATCCGCAATCGAGCAGTACTTC
CDR3aa: CASSSPLFKLSAIEQYF

j_gene: TRBJ2-2
abundance: -
v_gene: TRBV18
d_gene: -
CDR3nt: TGTGCCAGCTCAAGCGACACCGGGGAGCTGTTTTTT
CDR3aa: CASSSDTGELFF

j_gene: TRBJ2-7
abundance: few
v_gene: TRBV6-1
d_gene: TRBD1
CDR3nt: TGTGCCAGCAGTGAAGGGACAGGGGGGTTCTACGAGCAGTACTTC
CDR3aa: CASSEGTGGFYEQYF

j_gene: TRBJ1-5
abundance: few
v_gene: TRBV28
d_gene: -
CDR3nt: TGTGCCAGCAGTTTCCGAACGTTAAGATGGAGGGATCAGCCCCAGCATTTT
CDR3aa: CASSFRTLRWRDQPQHF

j_gene: TRBJ1-2
abundance: -
v_gene: TRBV19
d_gene: -
CDR3nt: TGTGCCAGTAGAGTCACCCGGGACTATGGCTACACCTTC
CDR3aa: CASRVTRDYGYTF

j_gene: TRBJ2-3
abundance: -
v_gene: TRBV18
d_gene: -
CDR3nt: TGTGCCAGCTCACCCACGGAGGCAGATACGCAGTATTTT
CDR3aa: CASSPTEADTQYF

j_gene: TRBJ1-2
abundance: once
v_gene: TRBV9
d_gene: -
CDR3nt: TGTGCCAGCAGCGTAGGTCAAGGGATCGGCTACACCTTC
CDR3aa: CASSVGQGIGYTF

j_gene: TRBJ2-1
abundance: -
v_gene: TRBV11-2
d_gene: TRBD2
CDR3nt: TGTGCCAGCAGCTTAGGGGGGACTAGGACCAATGAGCAGTTCTTC
CDR3aa: CASSLGGTRTNEQFF

j_gene: TRBJ2-4
abundance: -
v_gene: TRBV4-1
d_gene: TRBD1
CDR3nt: TGCGCCAGCAGCCAAGAAAGTGTGGGACAGGGATTTCTCAAAAACATTCAGTACTTC
CDR3aa: CASSQESVGQGFLKNIQYF

j_gene: TRBJ2-5
abundance: -
v_gene: TRBV5-1
d_gene: -
CDR3nt: TGCGCCAGCAGCTTGGCCGGGGAGACCCAGTACTTC
CDR3aa: CASSLAGETQYF

j_gene: TRBJ2-3
abundance: -
v_gene: TRBV18
d_gene: -
CDR3nt: TGTGCCAGCTCACCGAGGGACACCAAAGCTGGTGGTACGCAGTATTTT
CDR3aa: CASSPRDTKAGGTQYF

j_gene: TRBJ1-1
abundance: -
v_gene: TRBV27
d_gene: -
CDR3nt: TGTGCCAGCAGTCGCTATAGGAACACTGAAGCTTTCTTT
CDR3aa: CASSRYRNTEAFF

j_gene: TRBJ2-7
abundance: few
v_gene: TRBV6-5
d_gene: -
CDR3nt: TGTGCCAGCAGTTACGGCCAGGGGACCTACGAGCAGTACTTC
CDR3aa: CASSYGQGTYEQYF

j_gene: TRBJ2-5
abundance: -
v_gene: TRBV7-9
d_gene: TRBD1
CDR3nt: TGTGCCAGCAGCCGCTGGGGACAGGGGCGGGTGACCCAGTACTTC
CDR3aa: CASSRWGQGRVTQYF

j_gene: TRBJ1-2
abundance: -
v_gene: TRBV28
d_gene: -
CDR3nt: TGTGCCAGCAGTGAGGGCCTTCCTAACTATGGCTACACCTTC
CDR3aa: CASSEGLPNYGYTF